This TCR beta chain was sequenced during a study of blood T cell repertoires in COVID-19. TCRdb's copy holds only in-frame clones and misses some; the assay was immunoSEQ multiplex PCR. The sample contains some 320,000 clones, approximately 85% of which appear only once. The CDR3 consists of 16 residues. V gave up 5 bases and J gave up 8 bases; unmatched junction bases: 14. Per the germline V gene, CDR1 is SGHTA and CDR2 is FQGNSA. This clonotype was sampled from a human donor in a cohort sampled during active COVID-19. The sample taken for sequencing was peripheral blood. The chain links TRBV7-2 to TRBJ2-5; TRBD2 agrees at 10 bases. CDR3 bases: TGTGCCAGCAGCCCCCAGACCGGGACTAGCGTCCGCACCCAGTACTTC. This gives the protein CASSPQTGTSVRTQYF.